One and the same sample provided the 28 T cell receptor beta chains below, sequenced in a study of post-analysis software for immune sequencing data. These receptors' targets are unknown. Unique molecular identifiers were built into the TCR beta cDNA libraries. TCRdb passed the PCR reads through MiXCR, listing each CDR3 protein once. The table shows about 500,000 distinct CDR3 sequences, with approximately 46% occurring only once. The study, taken as a whole, reports: When patients were compared with controls, four to six TRBV segments were more frequent, TRBV5-6, TRBV5-1 and TRBV20-1 among them.

The sequenced sample consisted of blood. The source of these receptors is a girl aged 10-17 years with multiple sclerosis.

Only a few counts were recorded for this clonotype. The chain employs TRBV6-2 or TRBV6-3 and TRBJ2-1; D is uncertain. The CDR3 totals 15 residues. Trimming removed 2 bases at V and 4 bases at J, with 12 bases between. Germline V lookup: CDR1 MNHEY, CDR2 SVGEGT. The CDR3 is CASSYVHQRYNEQFF. The CDR3 DNA reads TGTGCCAGCAGTTACGTCCACCAGAGGTACAATGAGCAGTTCTTC.

The genes are TRBV5-1 and TRBJ2-1, with D unresolved. The V end was cut by 0 bases, the J end by 5 bases, with 12 bases between. Per germline, CDR1 SGHRS and CDR2 YFSETQ. The CDR3 is 15 residues long. The CDR3 protein is CASSLEVALDNEQFF. The CDR3 nucleotides are TGCGCCAGCAGCTTGGAGGTAGCTCTGGACAATGAGCAGTTCTTC.

The rearrangement uses TRBV9 and TRBJ2-7; 8 bases line up with TRBD1. Germline values: CDR1 SGDLS, CDR2 YYNGEE. The CDR3 consists of 15 residues. Losses at the gene ends were 3 bases for V and 2 bases for J; bases not matched to a gene: 7. The CDR3: CASSAGTGFAYEQYF. Here the CDR3 DNA reads TGTGCCAGCAGCGCCGGGACAGGTTTCGCCTACGAGCAGTACTTC.

Only a few counts were recorded for this clonotype. The chain carries TRBV7-9 and TRBJ2-5; no clear D. Germline V gene lookup returns CDR1 SEHNR and CDR2 FQNEAQ (reference sequence). This CDR3 comprises 11 residues. Trimming took off 10 bases at V and 4 bases at J, with 10 bases between the two ends. The CDR3 DNA reads as TGTGCCACCGGAACCTTAGAGACCCAGTACTTC. Translating gives CATGTLETQYF.

This sequence joins TRBV29-1 and TRBJ1-1, with TRBD1 identical over 7 bases. The CDR3 covers 13 residues. The germline gives CDR1 SQVTM, CDR2 ANQGSEA. J gave up 1 base and V 6 bases, and 5 bases lay outside the gene matches. CDR3 protein: CSVNDRENTEAFF. As DNA, the CDR3 is TGCAGCGTCAACGACAGGGAGAACACTGAAGCTTTCTTT. Complete variable domain (other parts from reference TRBV29-1 and TRBJ1-1): SAVISQKPSRDICQRGTSLTIQCQVDSQVTMMFWYRQQPGQSLTLIATANQGSEATYESGFVIDKFPISRPNLTFSTLTVSNMSPEDSSIYLCSVNDRENTEAFFGQGTRLTVV.

This clonotype showed up just a few times. Written as DNA, the CDR3 is TGCAGTGCAGAGGGACGTTACGAGCAGTACTTC. It translates to CSAEGRYEQYF. This sequence joins TRBV20-1 and TRBJ2-7; possibly TRBD1 or TRBD2 for D (5 bases each). Trimming left V 6 bases short and J 4 bases short, with 10 bases between. The CDR3 contains 11 residues. Looked up from germline, CDR1 is DFQATT and CDR2 is SNEGSKA (reference sequence).

This sequence joins TRBV7-9 and TRBJ1-1, with a possible D match to TRBD1 (5 bases). The CDR3 runs to 15 residues. In germline, CDR1 is SEHNR, CDR2 FQNEAQ (reference sequence). V was trimmed by 1 base and J by 6 bases, leaving 15 bases between them. CDR3 DNA sequence: TGTGCCAGCAGCTTAGAGGGGACGGTCGCCGCTGAAGCTTTCTTT. Translation: CASSLEGTVAAEAFF.

The rearrangement uses TRBV11-1 and TRBJ2-2; 12 nucleotides match TRBD2. The CDR3 loop spans 16 amino acids. J was trimmed by 6 bases and V by 5 bases; bases with no gene match: 7. Germline V gene sequence: CDR1 SGHAT, CDR2 FQDESV (reference sequence). The CDR3 region has the DNA TGTGCCAGCAGCGTTACTAGCGGGAGGTTCGCCGGGGAGCTGTTTTTT. This gives the protein CASSVTSGRFAGELFF.

CDR3 sequence reads: CAISTAGRGETQYF. As DNA, the CDR3 is TGTGCCATCTCGACGGCAGGGCGGGGCGAGACCCAGTACTTC. This chain links TRBV10-3 with TRBJ2-5, with D maybe TRBD2 (6 bases). Germline assignment: CDR1 ENHRY and CDR2 SYGVKD. The CDR3 is 14 amino acids. V was cut by 8 bases and J by 5 bases, with 18 bases left in between.

V usage is TRBV6-6 and J usage is TRBJ1-6, with D hard to call. The V end lost 7 bases, the J end lost 6 bases, and 10 bases lay between the germline ends. The CDR3 loop spans 13 amino acids. In germline, CDR1 is MNHNY, CDR2 SVGAGI (reference sequence). CDR3: CASTKDPNSPLHF. The CDR3 DNA sequence: TGTGCCAGCACTAAGGATCCTAATTCACCCCTCCACTTT.

The chain joins TRBV12-3 or TRBV12-4 to TRBJ2-3, with TRBD2 as a possible D gene (5 bases). There are 14 residues in the CDR3. V shed 8 bases and J shed 4 bases, with 16 bases lying between them. CDR3 DNA sequence: TGTGCCAGCGGACTGCAGACGGGGTCAGATACGCAGTATTTT. This gives the protein CASGLQTGSDTQYF.

This clonotype has only a few counts. J is TRBJ2-2 and V is TRBV9; D gene uncertain. The germline V gene encodes CDR1 SGDLS and CDR2 YYNGEE. This CDR3 has 17 amino acids. Trimming took 2 bases from V and 1 from J, leaving 15 bases between them. CDR3 sequence: CASSVGPPWGNTGELFF. DNA for the CDR3: TGTGCCAGCAGCGTCGGCCCCCCTTGGGGGAACACCGGGGAGCTGTTTTTT.

V gene TRBV6-5 combines with J gene TRBJ2-7; perhaps TRBD1 as D (6 bases). Judging by the DNA end, TRBJ2-5 fits better; the J call may be wrong. This CDR3 contains 17 residues. Germline loops: CDR1 MNHEY, CDR2 SVGAGI. The CDR3 DNA sequence: TGTGCCAGCAGTTACGGTGGGGGTGTTGACAGGAAAGAGACCCAGTACTTC. Its translation: CASSYGGGVDRKETQYF.

The gene calls are TRBV29-1 and TRBJ2-7; TRBD1 matches at 10 bases. Germline loops: CDR1 SQVTM, CDR2 ANQGSEA. This CDR3 has 15 residues. J gave up 4 bases and V 2 bases, and 8 bases lay outside the gene matches. The CDR3 is CSVESPGQGRYEQYF. The CDR3 coding sequence is TGCAGCGTTGAAAGTCCGGGACAGGGGAGATACGAGCAGTACTTC.

This clonotype occurred a few times. The CDR3 nucleotides are TGTGCCAGCAGCTTAACACAGAACACTGAAGCTTTCTTT. Amino acid sequence: CASSLTQNTEAFF. This chain joins TRBV7-3 and TRBJ1-1; no definite D call. In germline, CDR1 is SGHTA, CDR2 FQGTGA. V was trimmed by 0 bases and J by 1 base, leaving 3 bases between them. This CDR3 has 13 residues.

This clonotype was detected a few times. The chain couples TRBV28 to TRBJ2-3, with D perhaps TRBD2 (7 bases). Germline V gives CDR1 MDHEN, CDR2 SYDVKM. V lost 1 base and J lost 3, with 11 bases in between. The CDR3 consists of 15 residues. The DNA for the CDR3 is TGTGCCAGCAGTTTATACAGGGAGGGAACAGATACGCAGTATTTT. It encodes CASSLYREGTDTQYF.

The J gene is TRBJ2-3, the V gene TRBV24-1; D is uncertain. The ends were cut back, 2 bases at V and 7 bases at J, with 9 bases in the middle. CDR3 size: 13 residues. Germline V gene data show CDR1 as KGHDR and CDR2 as SFDVKD. In DNA form, the CDR3 reads TGTGCCACCAGTGATTCGCCTTCAAATACGCAGTATTTT. This sequence encodes CATSDSPSNTQYF.

There are a few counts of this clonotype. The chain links TRBV7-2 to TRBJ1-2, with D possibly matching TRBD1 (5 bases). Trimming left V 2 bases short and J 6 bases short, with 13 bases between. This CDR3 region has 14 residues. Germline-derived CDR1 and CDR2 are SGHTA and FQGNSA. The CDR3, as DNA: TGTGCCAGCAGCTTAAGGGCCCAGGGACATGGCTACACCTTC. The encoded protein is CASSLRAQGHGYTF. The full variable domain, its missing parts supplied by reference TRBV7-2 and TRBJ1-2, is GAGVSQSPSNKVTEKGKDVELRCDPISGHTALYWYRQSLGQGLEFLIYFQGNSAPDKSGLPSDRFSAERTGGSVSTLTIQRTQQEDSAVYLCASSLRAQGHGYTFGSGTRLTVV.

The chain has TRBV29-1 and TRBJ2-5; D is perhaps TRBD2 (7 bases). The germline gives CDR1 SQVTM, CDR2 ANQGSEA. V lost 6 bases and J lost 2, with 19 bases in between. This CDR3 region has 15 residues. This chain's CDR3 is CSVSEGGGNQETQYF. The DNA for the CDR3 is TGCAGCGTGTCCGAGGGGGGGGGAAATCAAGAGACCCAGTACTTC.

The chain joins TRBV20-1 to TRBJ2-7; D perhaps matches TRBD1 (6 bases). Per the germline V gene, CDR1 is DFQATT and CDR2 is SNEGSKA (reference sequence). CDR3 size: 13 residues. Between the trimmed V and J ends, which lost 6 bases and 5 bases, there was a span of 17 bases. CDR3 nucleotide sequence: TGCAGTGCCGATCAGGGGAAAGTCCACGAGCAGTACTTC. The encoded protein is CSADQGKVHEQYF.

There are a few counts of this clonotype. This chain links TRBV5-1 with TRBJ2-3; perhaps TRBD1 as D (5 bases). This CDR3 is built from 15 residues. Trimming shortened V by 1 base and J by 6 bases, and 15 bases separated the two germline ends. Germline CDR1 and CDR2: SGHRS and YFSETQ. CDR3 bases: TGCGCCAGCAGCTTGACAACAGGTCCATACGATACGCAGTATTTT. This codes for CASSLTTGPYDTQYF.

This clonotype turned up a few times. This rearrangement joins TRBV12-3 or TRBV12-4 to TRBJ2-7; TRBD2 might be the D (5 bases). V shed 5 bases and J shed 6 bases, with 14 bases lying between them. The CDR3 is made up of 13 amino acids. The CDR3: CASSPPGFGEQYF. CDR3 in DNA: TGTGCCAGCAGTCCGCCGGGGTTTGGCGAGCAGTACTTC.

This chain uses TRBV5-5 with TRBJ1-2; the D is unclear. CDR1 is SGHKS, CDR2 YYEKEE, per germline (reference sequence). V was cut by 2 bases and J by 6 bases, with 8 bases left in between. The CDR3 loop spans 12 amino acids. The CDR3 region has the DNA TGTGCCAGCAGCTTATGGGAGGATGGCTACACCTTC. This gives the protein CASSLWEDGYTF.

The V gene is TRBV4-2, the J gene TRBJ2-3; 10 bases are shared with TRBD2. V lost 1 base and J lost 4; bases outside the gene matches: 8. This CDR3 is 17 amino acids long. The V gene's germline CDR1 is LGHNA and CDR2 YNFKEQ. This CDR3 is CASSQVAGGRGSDTQYF. The CDR3, as DNA: TGTGCCAGCAGCCAAGTAGCGGGGGGCAGGGGATCAGATACGCAGTATTTT.

This clonotype was seen only a few times. V and J are TRBV5-1 and TRBJ2-1, with TRBD2 identical over 9 bases. Germline lookup yields CDR1 SGHRS and CDR2 YFSETQ. The CDR3 loop spans 17 amino acids. The ends lost 1 base at V and 5 bases at J; junction bases unmatched: 10. CDR3 in DNA: TGCGCCAGCAGCTTGTTTGTCCTAGCGGGAACTAACAATGAGCAGTTCTTC. As protein: CASSLFVLAGTNNEQFF.

This clonotype was detected only a few times. The V call is TRBV28, the J call TRBJ2-1; 7 nucleotides align to TRBD1. The CDR3 totals 14 residues. Germline CDR1 MDHEN, CDR2 SYDVKM. V gave up 7 bases and J gave up 4 bases; unmatched junction bases: 7. The CDR3 region is CASKGQSFYNEQFF. For the CDR3, the DNA is TGTGCCAGCAAGGGACAGTCTTTTTACAATGAGCAGTTCTTC.

This chain uses TRBV4-1 with TRBJ2-3; 7 bases match TRBD1. Germline V gene sequence: CDR1 MGHRA, CDR2 YSYEKL. The CDR3 sequence is 17 residues long. The trim removed 0 bases at V and 4 bases at J, leaving 10 bases unmatched. The CDR3 loop reads CASSQDRDRVRADTQYF. The CDR3 coding sequence is TGCGCCAGCAGCCAAGATCGTGACAGGGTAAGGGCAGATACGCAGTATTTT.

This clonotype has just a few counts. CDR3 sequence: CASSRLGGGYNEQFF. The CDR3 DNA sequence: TGTGCCAGCAGCCGCCTCGGGGGTGGGTACAATGAGCAGTTCTTC. The rearrangement uses TRBV7-3 and TRBJ2-1, with D maybe TRBD2 (6 bases). This CDR3 is built from 15 residues. The V gene's germline CDR1 is SGHTA and CDR2 FQGTGA. V lost 5 bases to trimming and J lost 4 bases, with 15 bases between them. The full variable domain, its missing parts supplied by reference TRBV7-3 and TRBJ2-1, is GAGVSQTPSNKVTEKGKYVELRCDPISGHTALYWYRQSLGQGPEFLIYFQGTGAADDSGLPNDRFFAVRPEGSVSTLKIQRTERGDSAVYLCASSRLGGGYNEQFFGPGTRLTVL.